This entry is about one T cell receptor (beta chain). This record comes from a study of monozygotic twins with inflammatory bowel disease. With eight separate reactions per sample, the authors made cDNA. TCRdb reanalyzed the 5' RACE reads, giving one entry per CDR3 protein sequence and no DNA. Listed are over 200,000 distinct CDR3 sequences; under 8.5% falls within the top ten. Germline assignment: CDR1 SNHLY and CDR2 FYNNEI. CDR3 length: 15 residues. Sequenced material: blood. The clonotype was recovered from a human donor with ulcerative colitis or Crohn's disease, or a healthy co-twin of an affected twin (not recorded which). The V call is TRBV2, the J call TRBJ2-1; lacking DNA, the TRBD1 call made by TCRdb goes unchecked. CDR3 protein: CASSGLNRGLNEQFF.